This T cell receptor (beta chain) was sequenced during a study of blood T cell repertoires in COVID-19. The germline V and J ends were trimmed by 0 bases and 4 bases, with 16 bases remaining between them. The germline V gene has CDR1 SGDLS and CDR2 YYNGEE. CDR3 size: 16 residues. Per the original methods: Estimated nucleated cell counts came from reference gene primer amplification. The data were produced by immunoSEQ multiplex PCR, yet TCRdb's version contains in-frame clones alone and is incomplete. V and J calls plus clone size are reproduced from that table; the DNA served to infer D and trimming. This table holds 70,000 to 100,000 clones, approximately 91% found once.

The sample taken for sequencing was peripheral blood. The rearrangement uses TRBV9 and TRBJ1-1; D is possibly TRBD1 (5 bases). This receptor was identified in a woman at least 80 years old with acute or convalescent COVID-19. The CDR3 loop reads CASSVVVGQGGTEAFF. The CDR3 nucleotides read TGTGCCAGCAGCGTAGTTGTAGGGCAGGGCGGCACTGAAGCTTTCTTT.